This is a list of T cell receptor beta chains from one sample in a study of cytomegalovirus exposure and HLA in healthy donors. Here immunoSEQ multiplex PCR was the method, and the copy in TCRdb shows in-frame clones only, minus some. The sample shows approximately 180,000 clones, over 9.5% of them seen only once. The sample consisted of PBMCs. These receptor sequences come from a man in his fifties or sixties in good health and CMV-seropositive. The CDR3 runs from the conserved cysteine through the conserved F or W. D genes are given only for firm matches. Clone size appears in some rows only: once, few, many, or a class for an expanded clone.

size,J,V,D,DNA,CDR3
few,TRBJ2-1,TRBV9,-,TGTGCCAGCAGTCGCGCCTACAATGAGCAGTTCTTC,CASSRAYNEQFF
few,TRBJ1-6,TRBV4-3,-,TGCGCCAGCAGCCAAGAAGTAGGGGCCCCCTATAATTCACCCCTCCACTTT,CASSQEVGAPYNSPLHF
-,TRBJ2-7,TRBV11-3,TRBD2,TGTGCCAGCAGCTTAGCGCTAGCGGGGGGTACCTACGAGCAGTACTTC,CASSLALAGGTYEQYF
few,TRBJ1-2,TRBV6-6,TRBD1,TGTGCCAGCAGTGACTGGGGGACAGGGGCAGATGGCTACACCTTC,CASSDWGTGADGYTF
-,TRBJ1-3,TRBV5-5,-,TGTGCCAGCAGCTCACAGATCTCTGGAAACACCATATATTTT,CASSSQISGNTIYF
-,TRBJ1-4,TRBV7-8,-,TGTGCCAGCAGCTCCCGTGCAACTAATGAAAAACTGTTTTTT,CASSSRATNEKLFF
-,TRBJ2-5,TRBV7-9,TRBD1,TGTGCCAGCAGCCATTCATACCGGGACAGCAACCAAGAGACCCAGTACTTC,CASSHSYRDSNQETQYF
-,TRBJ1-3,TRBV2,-,TGTGCCAGCAGTGTAGTTATCTCTGGAAACACCATATATTTT,CASSVVISGNTIYF
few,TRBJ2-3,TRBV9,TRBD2,TGTGCCAGCAGCGTACGGGGGGGCGATGTAGCAGATACGCAGTATTTT,CASSVRGGDVADTQYF
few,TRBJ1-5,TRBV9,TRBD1,TGTGCCAGCAGCCCGGGACAGGGGTTTTTGGGTGACAATCAGCCCCAGCATTTT,CASSPGQGFLGDNQPQHF
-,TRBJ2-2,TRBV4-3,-,TGCGCCAGCAGACAAGACTCGGCCGGGGCCGGGGAGCTGTTTTTT,CASRQDSAGAGELFF
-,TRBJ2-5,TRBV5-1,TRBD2,TGCGCCAGCAGCCCCGACTGGCGGGGGATTCAAGAGACCCAGTACTTC,CASSPDWRGIQETQYF
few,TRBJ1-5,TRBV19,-,TGTGCCAGTAGAATGAGTGGAGGGCGCAATCAGCCCCAGCATTTT,CASRMSGGRNQPQHF
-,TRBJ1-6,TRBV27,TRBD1,TGTGCCAGCCGCTACAGACAGGGTAATTCACCCCTCCACTTT,CASRYRQGNSPLHF
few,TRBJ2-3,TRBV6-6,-,TGTGCCAGCACCTCCGGGGATACGCAGTATTTT,CASTSGDTQYF
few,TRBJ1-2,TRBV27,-,TGTGCCAGCAGTTTAAGGACAGATTTTAACTATGGCTACACCTTC,CASSLRTDFNYGYTF
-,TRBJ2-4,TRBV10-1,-,TGCGCCAGCAAACAGTCCACAGCCAAAAACATTCAGTACTTC,CASKQSTAKNIQYF
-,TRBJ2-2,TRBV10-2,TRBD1,TGCGCCAGCAGCGAGCTACCGGGACAGGGTGACACCGGGGAGCTGTTTTTT,CASSELPGQGDTGELFF
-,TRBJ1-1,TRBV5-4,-,TGTGCCAGCAGCCCAACCTTGGGGGGCACTGAAGCTTTCTTT,CASSPTLGGTEAFF
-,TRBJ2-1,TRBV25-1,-,TGTGCCAGCAGTGACGTCTACAATGAGCAGTTCTTC,CASSDVYNEQFF
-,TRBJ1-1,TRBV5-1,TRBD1,TGCGCCAGCAGCGCTTGGGACAGACCGAACACTGAAGCTTTCTTT,CASSAWDRPNTEAFF
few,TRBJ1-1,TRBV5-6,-,TGTGCCAGCATCAAACAGAGAAACACTGAAGCTTTCTTT,CASIKQRNTEAFF
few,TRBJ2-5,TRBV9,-,TGTGCCAGCACCGTAGGAGTGGGCAGTGAGACCCAGTACTTC,CASTVGVGSETQYF
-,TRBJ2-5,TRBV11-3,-,TGTGCCAGCCCCGGTCGGGGGAAGGTCAAGACCCAGTACTTC,CASPGRGKVKTQYF
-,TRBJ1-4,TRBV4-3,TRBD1,TGCGCCAGCAGCCTTGACGACAGGGGGACGAAACTGTTTTTT,CASSLDDRGTKLFF
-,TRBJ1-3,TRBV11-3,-,TGTGCCAGCAGCCTCACCGGACAGAGCTCTGGAAACACCATATATTTT,CASSLTGQSSGNTIYF
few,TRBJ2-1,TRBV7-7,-,TGTGCCAGCAGCCCGGGGGTCAGAATCAATGAGCAGTTCTTC,CASSPGVRINEQFF
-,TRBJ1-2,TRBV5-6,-,TGTGCCAGCAGCTCGGGTCGTTCTGGGGGCTACACCTTC,CASSSGRSGGYTF
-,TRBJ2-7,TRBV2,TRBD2,TGTGCCAGCAGTGAAGGGACTAGCGGTACCTACGAGCAGTACTTC,CASSEGTSGTYEQYF
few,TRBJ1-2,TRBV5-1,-,TGCGCCAGCAGCTTAGAGACAGCCCTAGGGGGCTACACCTTC,CASSLETALGGYTF
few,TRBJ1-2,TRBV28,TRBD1,TGTGCCAGCAGGACAGGGCAGCCGTATGGCTACACCTTC,CASRTGQPYGYTF